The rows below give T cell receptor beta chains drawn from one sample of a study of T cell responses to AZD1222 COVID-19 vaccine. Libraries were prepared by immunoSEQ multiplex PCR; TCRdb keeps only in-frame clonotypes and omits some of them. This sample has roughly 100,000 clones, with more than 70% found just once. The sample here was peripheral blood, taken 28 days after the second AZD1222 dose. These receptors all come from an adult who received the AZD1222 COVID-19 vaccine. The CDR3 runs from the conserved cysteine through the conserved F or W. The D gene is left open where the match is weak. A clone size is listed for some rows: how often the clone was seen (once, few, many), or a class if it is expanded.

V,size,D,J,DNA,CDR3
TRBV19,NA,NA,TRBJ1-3,TGTGCCATGACGGGCGGTGCTGGAAACACCATATATTTT,CAMTGGAGNTIYF
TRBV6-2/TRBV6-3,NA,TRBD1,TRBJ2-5,TGTGCCAGCAGTTACCGTAGGACAGGGCCGCAAGAGACCCAGTACTTC,CASSYRRTGPQETQYF
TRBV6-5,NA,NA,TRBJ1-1,TGTGCCAGCAGTCTCTTCCCGGGGAGCGAAGAAGCTTTCTTT,CASSLFPGSEEAFF
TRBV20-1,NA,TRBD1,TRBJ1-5,TGCAGTGCTAGTATACAGGGGAATAGCAATCAGCCCCAGCATTTT,CSASIQGNSNQPQHF
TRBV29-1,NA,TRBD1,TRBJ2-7,TGCAGCGTTGCTTTTGGGGGACAGGGGGCTTACGAGCAGTACTTC,CSVAFGGQGAYEQYF
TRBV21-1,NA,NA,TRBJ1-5,TGTGCCAGCAGCAAACGAAAGGAGAGCAATCAGCCCCAGCATTTT,CASSKRKESNQPQHF
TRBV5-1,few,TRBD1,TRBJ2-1,TGCGCCAGCAGATTTACAGGGGGCGAAGCCTACAATGAGCAGTTCTTC,CASRFTGGEAYNEQFF
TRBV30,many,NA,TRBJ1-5,TGTGCCCTGAATGATGATAGCAATCAGCCCCAGCATTTT,CALNDDSNQPQHF
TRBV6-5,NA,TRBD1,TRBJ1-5,TGTGCCAGCAGACTGGGACAGAGCAGCAATCAGCCCCAGCATTTT,CASRLGQSSNQPQHF
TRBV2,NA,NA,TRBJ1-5,TGTGCCAGCAGAGCCCCTCTAGGGAGGGGCAGCAATCAGCCCCAGCATTTT,CASRAPLGRGSNQPQHF
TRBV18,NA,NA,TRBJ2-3,TGTGCCAGCTCACCACCCGGGCTCCCAGATACGCAGTATTTT,CASSPPGLPDTQYF
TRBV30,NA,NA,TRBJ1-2,TGTGCCTGGAGTACTGGGAACTATGGCTACACCTTC,CAWSTGNYGYTF
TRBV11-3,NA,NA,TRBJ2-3,TGTGCCAGCAGCTCAGAAGGACAGATCGGTGGGACAGATACGCAGTATTTT,CASSSEGQIGGTDTQYF
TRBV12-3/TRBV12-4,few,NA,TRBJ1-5,TGTGCCAGCAGTTTTCGGGGAGCCCAGCATTTT,CASSFRGAQHF
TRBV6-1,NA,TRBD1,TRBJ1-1,TGTGCCAGCAGTCGTGACAGGGGGCGTACTGAAGCTTTCTTT,CASSRDRGRTEAFF
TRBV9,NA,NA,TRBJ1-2,TGTGCCAGCAGCGCGGCTACCAACCACTATGGCTACACCTTC,CASSAATNHYGYTF
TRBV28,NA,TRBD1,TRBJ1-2,TGTGCCACCGTACCTCCGACAGGGGGCTATGGCTACACCTTC,CATVPPTGGYGYTF
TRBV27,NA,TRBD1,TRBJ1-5,TGTGCCAGCATCCTAGGGGGCGCTGATCAGCCCCAGCATTTT,CASILGGADQPQHF
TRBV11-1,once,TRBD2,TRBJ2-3,TGTGCCAGCAGCAAGGGACTAGCGACTACAGATACGCAGTATTTT,CASSKGLATTDTQYF
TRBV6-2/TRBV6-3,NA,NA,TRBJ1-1,TGTGCCAGCAGCCCCGCAGCCACCCAGAACACTGAAGCTTTCTTT,CASSPAATQNTEAFF
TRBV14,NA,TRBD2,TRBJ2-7,TGTGCCAGCAGCCAAGGGCTAGCGGGTTTCTACGAGCAGTACTTC,CASSQGLAGFYEQYF
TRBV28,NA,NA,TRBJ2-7,TGTGCCAGCAGTTTAATGTTCGGGGACGACTACGAGCAGTACTTC,CASSLMFGDDYEQYF
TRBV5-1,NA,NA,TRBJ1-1,TGCGCCAGCAGCTTGGAATCCCAGGGCCCTCTCTTTAACACTGAAGCTTTCTTT,CASSLESQGPLFNTEAFF
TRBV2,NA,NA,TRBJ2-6,TGTGCCAGCAGGGGGAGACGCGGGTCTGGAGGGGCCAACGTCCTGACTTTC,CASRGRRGSGGANVLTF
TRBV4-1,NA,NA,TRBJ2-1,TGCGCCAGCAGCCAAGAGTGGGGTGAGCAGTTCTTC,CASSQEWGEQFF
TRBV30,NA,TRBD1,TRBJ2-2,TGTGCCCATAACGACAGGGGGCTCACCGGGGAGCTGTTTTTT,CAHNDRGLTGELFF
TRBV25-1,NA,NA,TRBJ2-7,TGTGCCAGCAGTGGGGCGGGGAGTCTTTCCTACGAGCAGTACTTC,CASSGAGSLSYEQYF
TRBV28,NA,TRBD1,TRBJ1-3,TGTGCCAGCAGCCCTCCGGGACAGGGAGCCTCCTCTGGAAACACCATATATTTT,CASSPPGQGASSGNTIYF
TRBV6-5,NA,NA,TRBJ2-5,TGTGCCAGCAGCCGACCCCAAAACATAGGGGCCCAGTACTTC,CASSRPQNIGAQYF
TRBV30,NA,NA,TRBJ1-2,TGTGCCTGGGGAACCGCGTATGGCTACACCTTC,CAWGTAYGYTF
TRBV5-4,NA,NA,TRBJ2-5,TGTGCCAGCAGCTTGGACTTGGGGCCTTGGGAGACCCAGTACTTC,CASSLDLGPWETQYF
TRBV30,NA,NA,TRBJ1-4,TGTGCCTGGACAGGGGCTTACTCAACTAATGAAAAACTGTTTTTT,CAWTGAYSTNEKLFF
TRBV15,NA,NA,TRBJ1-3,TGTGCCACCAGCAGAGATAGGGCAACTGGAAACACCATATATTTT,CATSRDRATGNTIYF
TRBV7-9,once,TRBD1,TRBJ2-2,TGTGCCAGCAGACTTGGGACAGGGAACACCGGGGAGCTGTTTTTT,CASRLGTGNTGELFF
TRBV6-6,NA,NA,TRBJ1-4,TGTGCCAGCAGCTCGGACACCCCTAGAGAAAAACTGTTTTTT,CASSSDTPREKLFF
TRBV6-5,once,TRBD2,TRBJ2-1,TGTGCCAGCAGGACGGGAGGAATCTACAATGAGCAGTTCTTC,CASRTGGIYNEQFF
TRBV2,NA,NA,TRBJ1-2,TGTGCCAGCAGTGTGGGCAGGGACTATGGCTACACCTTC,CASSVGRDYGYTF
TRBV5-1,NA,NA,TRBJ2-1,TGCGCCAGCAGCTTGGCCAGGCTAGCCTACAATGAGCAGTTCTTC,CASSLARLAYNEQFF
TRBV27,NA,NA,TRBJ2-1,TGTGCCAGCAGTTTAGGCCAAACGGGGGAGCAGTTCTTC,CASSLGQTGEQFF
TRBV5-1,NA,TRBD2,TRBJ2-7,TGCGCCAGCAGCTTGACGGGACTAGCGGGAGCTCCTCCTTACGAGCAGTACTTC,CASSLTGLAGAPPYEQYF
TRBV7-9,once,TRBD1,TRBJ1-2,TGTGCCAGCAGAGGGACAGGGGTCCTACGGGGTCCCAGCTATGGCTACACCTTC,CASRGTGVLRGPSYGYTF
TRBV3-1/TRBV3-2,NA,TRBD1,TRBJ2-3,TGTGCCAGCAGCCATGCGGGACAGGGGAGCAGTACGCAGTATTTT,CASSHAGQGSSTQYF
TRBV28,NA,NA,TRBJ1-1,TGTGCCAGCGGATCCCCCCAAGGGGCGAACACTGAAGCTTTCTTT,CASGSPQGANTEAFF
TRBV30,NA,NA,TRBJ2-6,TGTGCCTGGGGGAGCTCTGGGGCCAACGTCCTGACTTTC,CAWGSSGANVLTF
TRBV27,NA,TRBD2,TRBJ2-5,TGTGCCAGCAGTTTAAGTGGGCCGGGACTAGCGGGAGGGCCATGGGAGACCCAGTACTTC,CASSLSGPGLAGGPWETQYF